This TCR beta chain appears in the sequencing data of a study of cytomegalovirus exposure and HLA in healthy donors. Findings and caveats of the study: Reportedly, diagnosis of cytomegalovirus status by the classifier showed high specificity and sensitivity. The study flagged approximately 180 TCR beta chains as cytomegalovirus-associated. It was in a later analysis that TCR association rates were seen to vary by HLA locus, highest for DRB1 and lowest for HLA-C. Presence/absence analyses assumed roughly uniform sequencing depth across donors.

The CDR3 runs 13 residues. Germline assignment: CDR1 MNHNY and CDR2 SVGAGI (reference sequence). V lost 5 bases to trimming and J lost 4 bases; unmatched junction nucleotides: 5. With respect to this clone: Its matching antigen is unknown. Other DNA sequences of this sample code for an identical CDR3.

60 Vbeta and 13 Jbeta primers were used in PCR. Sequencing was performed with immunoSEQ multiplex PCR; in TCRdb, only in-frame clones are kept and a portion is missing. The sample contains approximately 160,000 clones, over 70% of which appear only once. The sequence derives from a man aged 50-60 years in good health and CMV-seropositive. V usage is TRBV6-6 and J usage is TRBJ2-7, with TRBD2 identical over 7 bases. Sample: PBMCs. CDR3 loop: CASSTGGNYEQYF. The CDR3 DNA is TGTGCCAGCAGTACCGGGGGGAATTACGAGCAGTACTTC.